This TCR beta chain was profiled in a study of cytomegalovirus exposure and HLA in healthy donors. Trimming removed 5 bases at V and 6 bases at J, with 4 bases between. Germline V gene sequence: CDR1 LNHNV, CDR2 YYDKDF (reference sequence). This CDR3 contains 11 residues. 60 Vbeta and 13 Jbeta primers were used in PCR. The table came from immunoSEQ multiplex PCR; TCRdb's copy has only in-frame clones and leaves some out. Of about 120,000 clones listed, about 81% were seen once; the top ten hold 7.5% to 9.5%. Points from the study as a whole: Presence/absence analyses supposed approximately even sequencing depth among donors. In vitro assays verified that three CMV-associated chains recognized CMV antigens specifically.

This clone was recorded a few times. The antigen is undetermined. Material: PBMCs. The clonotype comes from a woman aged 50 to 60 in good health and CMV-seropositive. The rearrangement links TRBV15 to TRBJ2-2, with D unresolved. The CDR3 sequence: CATSPSGELFF. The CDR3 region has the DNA TGTGCCACCAGCCCGTCCGGGGAGCTGTTTTTT.